Listed below are T cell receptor beta chains from one sample, sequenced in a study of T-cell reconstitution after alpha-beta-depleted transplantation in children. MiXCR was run by TCRdb on the PCR reads, yielding one entry per CDR3 protein. The data hold 450,000 to 600,000 distinct CDR3 sequences, with 10% to 15% observed a single time. Sequences were derived from PBMCs, mostly from graft donor cells, sampled 360 days after TCRalphabeta/CD19-depleted stem cell transplant. The origin of the receptors is a male patient under 18 who had a stem cell transplant for acute myeloid leukemia, so the T cells may come from the graft donor. Both conserved end residues are part of each CDR3. D genes are given only for firm matches. Some rows have no size entry. The others give once, few or many, or a class for an expanded clone.

once	TRBV5-6	TRBJ2-7	NA	CARIPWGSYEQYF	TGTGCCAGGATCCCCTGGGGCTCCTACGAGCAGTACTTC
few	TRBV7-9	TRBJ2-1	NA	CASSSRLRSAIFGEQFF	TGTGCCAGCAGCTCGCGATTGCGGTCGGCGATATTCGGTGAGCAGTTCTTC
many	TRBV28	TRBJ1-1	NA	CASSLWDRFGTEAFF	TGTGCCAGCAGTTTATGGGATCGCTTTGGCACTGAAGCTTTCTTT
few	TRBV12-3/TRBV12-4	TRBJ2-1	TRBD1	CASKIRQGPSYNEQFF	TGTGCCAGCAAGATCAGACAGGGGCCCTCCTACAATGAGCAGTTCTTC
many	TRBV28	TRBJ2-2	NA	CASTQETHPNTGELFF	TGTGCCAGCACCCAGGAGACACACCCTAACACCGGGGAGCTGTTTTTT
NA	TRBV19	TRBJ1-1	NA	CAIQQGRYTEAFF	TGTGCCATCCAACAGGGTCGGTACACTGAAGCTTTCTTT
NA	TRBV29-1	TRBJ2-7	NA	CSGRGSYEQYF	TGCAGCGGGAGGGGCTCCTACGAGCAGTACTTC
few	TRBV27	TRBJ2-3	NA	CASSYLRDQRDTQYF	TGTGCCAGCAGTTACCTCCGGGACCAACGAGATACGCAGTATTTT
few	TRBV20-1	TRBJ2-1	TRBD2	CSARIQWDYSYNEQFF	TGCAGTGCTAGAATTCAATGGGACTACTCCTACAATGAGCAGTTCTTC
NA	TRBV12-3/TRBV12-4	TRBJ2-1	NA	CASSRQGSYNEQFF	TGTGCCAGCAGTAGGCAGGGCTCCTACAATGAGCAGTTCTTC
many	TRBV7-2	TRBJ2-7	TRBD2	CASSLRGGLTSGSQVEQYF	TGTGCCAGCAGCTTAAGAGGGGGGTTGACTAGCGGGAGTCAAGTCGAGCAGTACTTC
once	TRBV28	TRBJ2-7	TRBD2	CASGGGRIPYEQYF	TGTGCCTCTGGCGGGGGGAGAATCCCCTACGAGCAGTACTTC
NA	TRBV7-3	TRBJ2-7	TRBD2	CASSLIRLAGGPVEQYF	TGTGCCAGCAGCTTAATTCGCCTAGCGGGAGGGCCGGTCGAGCAGTACTTC
NA	TRBV29-1	TRBJ2-1	TRBD2	CSEYLAASYNEQFF	TGCAGCGAATATCTAGCGGCCTCCTACAATGAGCAGTTCTTC
NA	TRBV20-1	TRBJ1-1	NA	CSAGEDYTEAFF	TGCAGTGCTGGGGAGGACTACACTGAAGCTTTCTTT
many	TRBV21-1	TRBJ2-2	NA	CASRTGILAGVGTGELFF	TGTGCCAGCAGGACAGGGATCCTAGCGGGAGTGGGCACCGGGGAGCTGTTTTTT
NA	TRBV28	TRBJ2-7	NA	CASSLRDAPRGEQYF	TGTGCCAGCAGTTTACGGGACGCTCCTCGAGGCGAGCAGTACTTC
many	TRBV6-5	TRBJ1-2	TRBD1	CASSYSLRTGPFLGYGYTF	TGTGCCAGCAGTTACTCACTGCGGACAGGTCCATTCCTCGGCTATGGCTACACCTTC
NA	TRBV20-1	TRBJ1-1	NA	CSAGPILGAFF	TGCAGTGCTGGGCCTATTCTTGGAGCTTTCTTT
NA	TRBV12-3/TRBV12-4	TRBJ1-2	TRBD1	CASRIGTVYGYTF	TGTGCCAGCAGAATCGGGACAGTTTATGGCTACACCTTC
few	TRBV12-3/TRBV12-4	TRBJ1-2	TRBD1	CASSPQGAGYTF	TGTGCCAGCAGTCCACAGGGGGCAGGCTACACCTTC
NA	TRBV5-1	TRBJ2-7	TRBD2	CASSPEAGTFEEQYF	TGCGCCAGCAGCCCGGAAGCGGGAACCTTTGAAGAGCAGTACTTC
few	TRBV7-2	TRBJ2-1	NA	CASSLPALSGEQFF	TGTGCCAGCAGCCTCCCGGCGCTGAGTGGTGAGCAGTTCTTC